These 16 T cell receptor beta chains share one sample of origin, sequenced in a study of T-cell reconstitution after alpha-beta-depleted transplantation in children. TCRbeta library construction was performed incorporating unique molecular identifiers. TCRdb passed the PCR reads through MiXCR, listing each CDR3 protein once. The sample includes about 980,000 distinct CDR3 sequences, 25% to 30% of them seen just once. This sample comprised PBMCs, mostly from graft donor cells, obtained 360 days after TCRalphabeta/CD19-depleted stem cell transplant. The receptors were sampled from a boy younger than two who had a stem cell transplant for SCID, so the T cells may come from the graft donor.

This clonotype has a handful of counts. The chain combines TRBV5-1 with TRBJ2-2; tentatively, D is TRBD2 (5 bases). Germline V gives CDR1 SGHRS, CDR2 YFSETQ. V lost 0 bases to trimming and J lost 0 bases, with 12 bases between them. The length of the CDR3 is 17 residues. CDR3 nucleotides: TGCGCCAGCAGCTTGGACACACCGGGAACGAACACCGGGGAGCTGTTTTTT. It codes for CASSLDTPGTNTGELFF. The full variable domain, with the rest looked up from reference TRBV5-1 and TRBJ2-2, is KAGVTQTPRYLIKTRGQQVTLSCSPISGHRSVSWYQQTPGQGLQFLFEYFSETQRNKGNFPGRFSGRQFSNSRSEMNVSTLELGDSALYLCASSLDTPGTNTGELFFGEGSRLTVL.

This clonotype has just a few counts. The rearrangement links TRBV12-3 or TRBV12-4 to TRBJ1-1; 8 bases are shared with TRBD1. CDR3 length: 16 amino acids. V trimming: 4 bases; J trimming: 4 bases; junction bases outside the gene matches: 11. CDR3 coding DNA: TGTGCCAGCAGTTCAGGACAGGGCCCCCATAGCACTGAAGCTTTCTTT. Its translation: CASSSGQGPHSTEAFF.

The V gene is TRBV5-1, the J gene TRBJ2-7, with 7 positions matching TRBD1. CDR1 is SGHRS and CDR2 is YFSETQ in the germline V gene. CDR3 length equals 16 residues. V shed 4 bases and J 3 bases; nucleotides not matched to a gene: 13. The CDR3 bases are TGCGCCAGCAGCCGTACGGGACAGCACTTTCTCTACGAGCAGTACTTC. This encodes CASSRTGQHFLYEQYF.

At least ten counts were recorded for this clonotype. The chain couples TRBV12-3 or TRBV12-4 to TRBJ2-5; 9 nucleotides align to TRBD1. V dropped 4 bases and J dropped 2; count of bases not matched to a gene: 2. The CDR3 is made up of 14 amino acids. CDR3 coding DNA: TGTGCCAGCAGTTCCGGGACAGGGCAAGAGACCCAGTACTTC. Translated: CASSSGTGQETQYF.

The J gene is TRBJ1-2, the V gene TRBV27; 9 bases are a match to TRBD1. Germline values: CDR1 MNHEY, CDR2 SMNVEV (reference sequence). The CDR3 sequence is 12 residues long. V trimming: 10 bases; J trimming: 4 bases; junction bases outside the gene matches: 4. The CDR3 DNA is TGTGCCACCAGACAGGGGGGCTATGGCTACACCTTC. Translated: CATRQGGYGYTF.

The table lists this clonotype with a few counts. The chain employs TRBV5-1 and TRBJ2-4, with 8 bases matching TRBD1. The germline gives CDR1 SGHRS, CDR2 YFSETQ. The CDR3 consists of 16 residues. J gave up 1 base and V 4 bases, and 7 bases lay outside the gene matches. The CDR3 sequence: CASSPVGTGAKNIQYF. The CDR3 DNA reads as TGCGCCAGCAGCCCGGTAGGGACAGGCGCCAAAAACATTCAGTACTTC.

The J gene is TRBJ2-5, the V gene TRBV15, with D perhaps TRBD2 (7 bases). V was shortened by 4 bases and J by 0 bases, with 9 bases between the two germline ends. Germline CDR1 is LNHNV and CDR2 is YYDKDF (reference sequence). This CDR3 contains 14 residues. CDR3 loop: CATSIGGDQETQYF. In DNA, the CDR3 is TGTGCCACCAGCATAGGGGGGGACCAAGAGACCCAGTACTTC.

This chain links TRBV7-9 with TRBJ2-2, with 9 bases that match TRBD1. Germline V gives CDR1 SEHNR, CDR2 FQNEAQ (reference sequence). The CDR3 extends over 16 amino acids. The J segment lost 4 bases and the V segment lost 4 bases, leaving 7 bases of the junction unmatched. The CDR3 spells CASSYPTGGRTGELFF. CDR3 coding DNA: TGTGCCAGCAGCTACCCGACAGGGGGACGCACCGGGGAGCTGTTTTTT.

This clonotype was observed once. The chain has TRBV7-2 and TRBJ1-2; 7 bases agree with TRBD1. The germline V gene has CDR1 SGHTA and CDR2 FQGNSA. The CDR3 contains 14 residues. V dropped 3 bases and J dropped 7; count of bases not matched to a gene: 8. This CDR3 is CASSFDREISGYTF. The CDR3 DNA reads TGTGCCAGCAGCTTCGACAGGGAGATCTCTGGCTACACCTTC.

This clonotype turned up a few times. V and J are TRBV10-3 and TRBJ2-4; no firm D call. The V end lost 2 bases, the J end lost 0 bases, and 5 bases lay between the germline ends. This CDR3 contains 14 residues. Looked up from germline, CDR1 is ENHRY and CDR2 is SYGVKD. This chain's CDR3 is CAISERIAKNIQYF. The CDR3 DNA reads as TGTGCCATCAGTGAGAGGATAGCCAAAAACATTCAGTACTTC.

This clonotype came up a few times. CDR3 protein: CASSPGDRVKGDTQYF. The CDR3, as DNA: TGTGCCAGCTCACCGGGGGACAGGGTAAAGGGAGATACGCAGTATTTT. The V and J genes are TRBV18 and TRBJ2-3, with 9 bases matching TRBD1. This CDR3 comprises 16 residues. J gave up 5 bases and V 3 bases, and 9 bases lay outside the gene matches. Germline CDR1 and CDR2: KGHSH and LQKENI.

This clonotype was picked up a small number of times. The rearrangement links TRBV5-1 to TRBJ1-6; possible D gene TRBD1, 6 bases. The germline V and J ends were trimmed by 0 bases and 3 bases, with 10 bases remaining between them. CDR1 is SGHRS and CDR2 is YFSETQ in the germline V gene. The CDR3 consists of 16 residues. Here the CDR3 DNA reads TGCGCCAGCAGCTTGGTCGGGGGCCTCTATAATTCACCCCTCCACTTT. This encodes CASSLVGGLYNSPLHF.

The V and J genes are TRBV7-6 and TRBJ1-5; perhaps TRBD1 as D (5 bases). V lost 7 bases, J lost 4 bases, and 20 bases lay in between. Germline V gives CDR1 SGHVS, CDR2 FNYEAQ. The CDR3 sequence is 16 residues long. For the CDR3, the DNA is TGTGCCAGCACTCCAGAATCCAGGGACTTTAATCAGCCCCAGCATTTT. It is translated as CASTPESRDFNQPQHF.

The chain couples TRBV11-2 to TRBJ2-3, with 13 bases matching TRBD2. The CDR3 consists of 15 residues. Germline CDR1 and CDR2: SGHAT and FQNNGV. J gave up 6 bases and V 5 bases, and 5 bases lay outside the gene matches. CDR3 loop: CASSPWGLAGDTQYF. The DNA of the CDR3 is TGTGCCAGCAGCCCATGGGGACTAGCGGGGGATACGCAGTATTTT.

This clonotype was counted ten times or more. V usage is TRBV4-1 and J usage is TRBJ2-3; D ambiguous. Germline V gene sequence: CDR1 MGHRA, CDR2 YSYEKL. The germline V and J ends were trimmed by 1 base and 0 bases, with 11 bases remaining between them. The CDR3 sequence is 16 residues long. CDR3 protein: CASSQVGSYSTDTQYF. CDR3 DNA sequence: TGCGCCAGCAGCCAAGTCGGCAGTTATAGCACAGATACGCAGTATTTT.

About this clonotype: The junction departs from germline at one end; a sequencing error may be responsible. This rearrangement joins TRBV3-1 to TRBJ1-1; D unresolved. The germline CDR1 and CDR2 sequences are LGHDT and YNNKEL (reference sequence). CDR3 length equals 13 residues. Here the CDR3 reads CASSQPGPSEPLF. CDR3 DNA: TGTGCCAGCAGCCAGCCGGGCCCTTCGGAACCTCTCTTT.